This passage covers 30 T cell receptor beta chains from one sample sequenced in a study of response to subunit inactivated influenza vaccine. TCRdb ran MiXCR on the RT-PCR reads and lists one entry per CDR3 protein. Of 500,000 to 600,000 distinct CDR3 sequences detected, roughly 8.2% appear once; the ten largest clones hold 13%. The source material was PBMCs from blood, sampled 23 months after vaccination. These receptors originate from a man in his fifties or sixties who received an inactivated influenza vaccine.

CDR3 residues: CSARGNLAKNIQYF. For the CDR3, the DNA is TGCAGTGCTAGAGGGAATTTAGCCAAAAACATTCAGTACTTC. The gene calls are TRBV20-1 and TRBJ2-4; D gene uncertain. V was pared by 1 base and J by 0 bases, with 7 bases between. Germline loops: CDR1 DFQATT, CDR2 SNEGSKA (reference sequence). CDR3 length equals 14 residues.

This clonotype showed up just a few times. The gene calls are TRBV20-1 and TRBJ2-5; the D gene is possibly TRBD2 (6 bases). Trimming pared 6 bases from V and 2 bases from J, leaving 16 bases between. Germline V lookup: CDR1 DFQATT, CDR2 SNEGSKA (reference sequence). The CDR3 has 14 residues. The chain's CDR3 is CSATPSEWQETQYF. CDR3 nucleotide sequence: TGCAGTGCAACACCTAGCGAATGGCAAGAGACCCAGTACTTC.

This clonotype came up a few times. The J gene is TRBJ2-2, the V gene TRBV15; D is perhaps TRBD1 (6 bases). The CDR3 loop spans 16 amino acids. Trimming removed 2 bases at V and 3 bases at J, with 13 bases between. Germline CDR1 reads LNHNV; CDR2 reads YYDKDF (reference sequence). The CDR3 sequence is CATSRTGFVDTGELFF. For the CDR3, the DNA is TGTGCCACCAGCAGAACAGGGTTTGTTGACACCGGGGAGCTGTTTTTT.

This clonotype was recorded many times. This chain links TRBV7-8 with TRBJ2-7, with 11 bases identical to TRBD2. CDR3 length: 17 residues. Unmatched junction bases numbered 9, after V lost 5 bases and J lost 0 bases. Germline CDR1 and CDR2: SGHVS and FQNEAQ. In nucleotides, the CDR3 is TGTGCCAGCAGCACCGGGACTAGCGGCCCCAGCTCCTACGAGCAGTACTTC. Protein product: CASSTGTSGPSSYEQYF.

The gene calls are TRBV11-3 and TRBJ1-2; the D is unclear. This CDR3 has 12 amino acids. V was pared by 10 bases and J by 6 bases, with 15 bases between. In germline, CDR1 is SGHNT, CDR2 YENEEA. This CDR3 is CAKSDVRHGYTF. The CDR3 region has the DNA TGTGCCAAGTCGGACGTCAGACATGGCTACACCTTC.

A note on this clonotype: A read error may explain this, as a much larger clone is one base away. This chain joins TRBV20-1 and TRBJ2-7, with TRBD1 as a possible D gene (5 bases). The CDR3 length is 15 residues. V dropped 0 bases and J dropped 2 bases, with 14 bases sitting between them. CDR1 is DFQATT and CDR2 is SNEGSKA in the germline V gene (reference sequence). The CDR3, as DNA: TGCAGTGCTAGAGATCTACAGGCGGCGACCTACGAGCAGTACTTC. Encoded protein: CSARDLQAATYEQYF.

The sample holds a few counts of this clonotype. This rearrangement joins TRBV12-3 or TRBV12-4 to TRBJ1-1; D is ambiguous. The CDR3 length is 13 residues. V shed 3 bases and J shed 3 bases, with 8 bases lying between them. The CDR3 DNA reads as TGTGCCAGCAGTTTGGTTAGGTACACTGAAGCTTTCTTT. Amino acids: CASSLVRYTEAFF.

This clonotype was detected only a few times. The chain carries TRBV5-6 and TRBJ2-1; D perhaps matches TRBD1 (6 bases). The ends were cut back, 4 bases at V and 12 bases at J, with 11 bases in the middle. This CDR3 comprises 11 residues. Germline V gives CDR1 SGHDT, CDR2 YYEEEE. This CDR3 reads CASSLTGLQFF. Written as DNA, the CDR3 is TGTGCCAGCAGCCTGACAGGTTTGCAGTTCTTC.

In this sample, this clonotype turned up a few times. This chain connects TRBV4-3 to TRBJ2-1; D perhaps matches TRBD2 (6 bases). Germline assignment: CDR1 LGHNA and CDR2 YSLEER. V lost 1 base and J lost 6, with 22 bases in between. CDR3 length: 18 amino acids. The CDR3 region is CASSQALGLATPGNEQFF. CDR3 bases: TGCGCCAGCAGCCAAGCGCTCGGGCTAGCGACCCCTGGCAATGAGCAGTTCTTC.

This clonotype occurred many times. V and J are TRBV5-1 and TRBJ2-7, with TRBD2 as a possible D gene (6 bases). Trimming took 4 bases from V and 5 from J, leaving 25 bases between them. Germline V gene sequence: CDR1 SGHRS, CDR2 YFSETQ. The CDR3 is made up of 17 amino acids. The CDR3 region is CASSIGGASALSNEQYF. As DNA, the CDR3 is TGCGCCAGCAGCATCGGCGGGGCTAGCGCCCTCAGTAACGAGCAGTACTTC. The variable domain in full, with the rest retrieved from reference TRBV5-1 and TRBJ2-7, is KAGVTQTPRYLIKTRGQQVTLSCSPISGHRSVSWYQQTPGQGLQFLFEYFSETQRNKGNFPGRFSGRQFSNSRSEMNVSTLELGDSALYLCASSIGGASALSNEQYFGPGTRLTVT.

This clonotype occurred a few times. The chain combines TRBV7-8 with TRBJ1-4, with D possibly TRBD1 on 5 matching bases. CDR1 SGHVS and CDR2 FQNEAQ come from the germline V gene. The CDR3 loop spans 16 amino acids. V was trimmed by 5 bases and J by 4 bases, leaving 17 bases between them. CDR3 in DNA: TGTGCCAGCAGCAGCGACAGCGACCGTTTTAATGAAAAACTGTTTTTT. Encoded protein: CASSSDSDRFNEKLFF.

Many counts were recorded for this clonotype. This sequence joins TRBV20-1 and TRBJ1-1; D is undetermined. V was pared by 3 bases and J by 7 bases, with 15 bases between. Germline V gene sequence: CDR1 DFQATT, CDR2 SNEGSKA (reference sequence). CDR3 length: 13 amino acids. CDR3 sequence: CSASSRESFEAFF. The CDR3 bases are TGCAGTGCTAGTTCCCGGGAAAGCTTTGAAGCTTTCTTT.

There are a few counts of this clonotype. This chain uses TRBV11-2 with TRBJ2-4; D is unclear. The CDR3 covers 14 residues. CDR1 is SGHAT and CDR2 is FQNNGV in the germline V gene. V gave up 5 bases and J gave up 0 bases, with 8 bases separating them. CDR3 sequence: CASSLSIAKNIQYF. The CDR3 region has the DNA TGTGCCAGCAGCCTATCCATAGCCAAAAACATTCAGTACTTC.

The CDR3 DNA sequence: TGTGCCAGGGTTTACAGGGACGCCTACAATGAGCAGTTCTTC. Translating it yields CARVYRDAYNEQFF. The V gene is TRBV7-3, the J gene TRBJ2-1; D is perhaps TRBD1 (6 bases). The germline V gene encodes CDR1 SGHTA and CDR2 FQGTGA. Trimming took 9 bases from V and 2 from J, leaving 14 bases between them. CDR3 length: 14 amino acids.

The CDR3 sequence is CSALKGPGTEAFF. The DNA of the CDR3 is TGCAGTGCTCTCAAGGGCCCGGGGACTGAAGCTTTCTTT. This chain uses TRBV20-1 with TRBJ1-1; unclear D gene. Per germline, CDR1 DFQATT and CDR2 SNEGSKA (reference sequence). The V end was cut by 5 bases, the J end by 5 bases, with 15 bases between. The CDR3 spans 13 residues.

V usage is TRBV11-1 and J usage is TRBJ2-7, with 10 bases identical to TRBD1. The CDR3 extends over 18 amino acids. The germline CDR1 and CDR2 sequences are SGHAT and FQDESV (reference sequence). Trimming at V came to 2 bases and at J to 4 bases, leaving 14 bases not matched to a gene. CDR3 DNA sequence: TGTGCCAGCAGCTTACACGGGACGGGGACAGGGGTTTCATACGAGCAGTACTTC. Protein product: CASSLHGTGTGVSYEQYF. The variable domain in full, completed from reference TRBV11-1 and TRBJ2-7, reads EAEVAQSPRYKITEKSQAVAFWCDPISGHATLYWYRQILGQGPELLVQFQDESVVDDSQLPKDRFSAERLKGVDSTLKIQPAELGDSAMYLCASSLHGTGTGVSYEQYFGPGTRLTVT.

This clonotype was observed a few times. The CDR3 reads CATSRGASGALPRTDTQYF. In DNA form, the CDR3 reads TGTGCCACCAGCAGAGGAGCTAGCGGGGCGTTACCTCGCACAGATACGCAGTATTTT. V usage is TRBV15 and J usage is TRBJ2-3; the match to TRBD2 covers 9 bases. The CDR3 runs to 19 residues. Looked up from germline, CDR1 is LNHNV and CDR2 is YYDKDF (reference sequence). With 1 base clipped from V and 1 base from J, the junction kept 12 bases outside the gene matches.

This clonotype has a handful of counts. This chain links TRBV4-3 with TRBJ2-7, with 8 bases aligning to TRBD1. The CDR3 loop spans 16 amino acids. Germline trimming cut 4 bases from V and 3 bases from J; bases unmatched to any gene: 11. The germline gives CDR1 LGHNA, CDR2 YSLEER. The CDR3 sequence is CASSREPGQAFYEQYF. CDR3 bases: TGCGCCAGCAGCCGCGAGCCGGGACAGGCTTTCTACGAGCAGTACTTC.

This clonotype was detected ten times or more. An end of the junction differs from the germline gene, which may be a read error. This rearrangement joins TRBV5-1 to TRBJ2-5, with D possibly being TRBD1 (6 bases). CDR3 length: 13 residues. In germline, CDR1 is SGHRS, CDR2 YFSETQ. CDR3 region: CASSLGGSETQYF. The CDR3 DNA reads TGTGCCAGCAGTTTAGGGGGATCGGAGACCCAGTACTTC.

The V call is TRBV15, the J call TRBJ2-1; 9 bases line up with TRBD1. From germline, CDR1 is LNHNV and CDR2 YYDKDF (reference sequence). The CDR3 spans 14 residues. After removal of 3 bases from V and 6 bases from J, the junction contained 3 bases not matched to a gene. CDR3 DNA: TGTGCCACCAGCAGGACAGGGGGAGGCAATGAGCAGTTCTTC. Residues: CATSRTGGGNEQFF. Drawing the rest from reference TRBV15 and TRBJ2-1, the complete variable domain is DAMVIQNPRYQVTQFGKPVTLSCSQTLNHNVMYWYQQKSSQAPKLLFHYYDKDFNNEADTPDNFQSRRPNTSFCFLDIRSPGLGDTAMYLCATSRTGGGNEQFFGPGTRLTVL.

In this sample, this clonotype turned up a few times. J is TRBJ2-1 and V is TRBV7-2; tentatively, D is TRBD1 or TRBD2 (5 bases each). Germline assignment: CDR1 SGHTA and CDR2 FQGNSA. Trimming cost V 1 base and J 4 bases, with 11 bases left between them. This CDR3 is built from 15 residues. The CDR3 protein is CASSLVGDRYNEQFF. The CDR3 bases are TGTGCCAGCAGCTTAGTCGGGGACCGGTACAATGAGCAGTTCTTC. Looking up the rest from reference TRBV7-2 and TRBJ2-1 gives the full variable domain: GAGVSQSPSNKVTEKGKDVELRCDPISGHTALYWYRQSLGQGLEFLIYFQGNSAPDKSGLPSDRFSAERTGGSVSTLTIQRTQQEDSAVYLCASSLVGDRYNEQFFGPGTRLTVL.

The chain is built from TRBV7-2 and TRBJ2-7; the D gene is possibly TRBD1 (5 bases). Deletions cut 1 base from V and 3 bases from J, with 10 bases between. The germline V gene encodes CDR1 SGHTA and CDR2 FQGNSA. CDR3 length equals 14 residues. The CDR3 here is CASSLDWGYYEQYF. CDR3 in DNA: TGTGCCAGCAGCTTAGATTGGGGCTACTACGAGCAGTACTTC.

This clonotype was observed at least ten times. The gene calls are TRBV5-1 and TRBJ2-2; 7 bases map to TRBD1. V shed 0 bases, J shed 1 base, and the junction held 3 bases outside the gene matches. In germline, CDR1 is SGHRS, CDR2 YFSETQ. This CDR3 is built from 16 residues. CDR3 sequence (DNA): TGCGCCAGCAGCTTGGATAGGACAGGGAACACCGGGGAGCTGTTTTTT. Translation gives CASSLDRTGNTGELFF. The full variable domain, completed using reference TRBV5-1 and TRBJ2-2, is KAGVTQTPRYLIKTRGQQVTLSCSPISGHRSVSWYQQTPGQGLQFLFEYFSETQRNKGNFPGRFSGRQFSNSRSEMNVSTLELGDSALYLCASSLDRTGNTGELFFGEGSRLTVL.

This clonotype was recorded a few times. The chain is built from TRBV7-2 and TRBJ2-3; the match to TRBD2 covers 9 bases. Looked up from germline, CDR1 is SGHTA and CDR2 is FQGNSA. CDR3 length equals 15 residues. J lost 3 bases, V lost 5 bases, and 6 bases had no gene match. CDR3 bases: TGTGCCAGCAGCGCGCAGCGGGGGGTTACAGATACGCAGTATTTT. This codes for CASSAQRGVTDTQYF.

This clonotype was observed a few times. The chain combines TRBV6-1 with TRBJ2-7; 8 bases are a match to TRBD1. Unmatched junction bases numbered 14, after V lost 6 bases and J lost 1 base. Germline CDR1 reads MNHNS; CDR2 reads SASEGT. This CDR3 region has 17 residues. The DNA of the CDR3 is TGTGCCAGCAGGGATGCTCCGGGACAGGAATTTTCCTACGAGCAGTACTTC. Encoded protein: CASRDAPGQEFSYEQYF.

The rearrangement uses TRBV9 and TRBJ2-1; D perhaps matches TRBD1 (6 bases). V gave up 3 bases and J gave up 6 bases, with 10 bases separating them. This CDR3 has 13 residues. Germline V gene data show CDR1 as SGDLS and CDR2 as YYNGEE. CDR3 region: CASSETGSNEQFF. The CDR3 nucleotides are TGTGCCAGCAGCGAAACAGGGAGCAATGAGCAGTTCTTC.

In its sample, this clonotype was seen many times. V is TRBV18 and J is TRBJ2-1, with 8 bases aligning to TRBD2. V shed 2 bases, J shed 3 bases, and the junction held 3 bases outside the gene matches. The germline gives CDR1 KGHSH, CDR2 LQKENI. CDR3 length: 15 amino acids. The CDR3 coding sequence is TGTGCCAGCTCACCAAGTAGCGGGGACTACAATGAGCAGTTCTTC. It specifies CASSPSSGDYNEQFF.

This chain links TRBV4-2 with TRBJ1-1; D possibly corresponds to TRBD1 (5 bases). Trimming left V 4 bases short and J 1 base short, with 34 bases between. Germline V gene data show CDR1 as LGHNA and CDR2 as YNFKEQ. This CDR3 spans 22 amino acids. CDR3 protein: CASSPFGRAAGKGFHGNTEAFF. The CDR3 region has the DNA TGTGCCAGCAGCCCATTTGGAAGGGCAGCAGGGAAGGGGTTCCATGGGAACACTGAAGCTTTCTTT.

This clonotype appeared a few times. The rearrangement links TRBV27 to TRBJ2-7; 8 bases are a match to TRBD2. The CDR3 extends over 15 amino acids. CDR1 is MNHEY and CDR2 is SMNVEV in the germline V gene (reference sequence). The ends lost 2 bases at V and 4 bases at J; junction bases unmatched: 7. The CDR3 DNA is TGTGCCAGCAGTTTAGGGAGCGGGAGAGGGTACGAGCAGTACTTC. Translation gives CASSLGSGRGYEQYF.

This clonotype was detected ten times or more. The chain joins TRBV28 to TRBJ1-5; unclear D gene. The germline V gene encodes CDR1 MDHEN and CDR2 SYDVKM. This CDR3 is 15 amino acids long. V dropped 2 bases and J dropped 0 bases, with 8 bases sitting between them. The chain's CDR3 is CASSLQTNSNQPQHF. In DNA form, the CDR3 reads TGTGCCAGCAGTTTACAGACTAATAGCAATCAGCCCCAGCATTTT.